The 20 T cell receptor beta chains reported below all come from one sample, sequenced in a study of shared clonotypes between healthy human individuals. Only in-frame clones appear in the TCRdb table, and some are missing; sequencing was by immunoSEQ multiplex PCR. The data hold hundreds of thousands of clones, with 73% observed a single time. The sequenced material came from memory CD4+ T cells sorted from blood. Subset meaning: CD45RA-negative fraction. The receptors shown here come from a woman aged 25-40 years in good health.

This rearrangement joins TRBV21-1 to TRBJ2-7; the D call in the table, TRBD2, was not verified against the DNA. TRBV21-1 is a pseudogene. The CDR3 covers 16 residues. CDR3 region: CASSTRTSRSHYEQYF. CDR3 DNA sequence: TGTGCCAGCAGCACGAGGACTAGCCGTAGCCACTACGAGCAGTACTTC.

This chain connects TRBV5-6 to TRBJ2-3, with 11 bases fitting TRBD2. J was trimmed by 5 bases and V by 0 bases; bases with no gene match: 5. This CDR3 has 16 residues. Per the germline V gene, CDR1 is SGHDT and CDR2 is YYEEEE. DNA of the CDR3: TGTGCCAGCAGCTTGGGACTAGCGGGGACTGGAGATACGCAGTATTTT. This gives the protein CASSLGLAGTGDTQYF. Variable domain in full (rest from reference TRBV5-6 and TRBJ2-3): DAGVTQSPTHLIKTRGQQVTLRCSPKSGHDTVSWYQQALGQGPQFIFQYYEEEERQRGNFPDRFSGHQFPNYSSELNVNALLLGDSALYLCASSLGLAGTGDTQYFGPGTRLTVL.

The chain carries TRBV9 and TRBJ1-1; no clear D gene. Germline assignment: CDR1 SGDLS and CDR2 YYNGEE. The V end lost 0 bases, the J end lost 1 base, and 7 bases lay between the germline ends. The CDR3 has 14 amino acids. The CDR3: CASSVVAKNTEAFF. As DNA, the CDR3 is TGTGCCAGCAGCGTAGTGGCGAAGAACACTGAAGCTTTCTTT.

This clone was observed a handful of times. The chain links TRBV29-1 to TRBJ1-1; possible D gene TRBD1, 5 bases. The germline V gene has CDR1 SQVTM and CDR2 ANQGSEA. This CDR3 spans 14 amino acids. V lost 6 bases and J 2 bases, leaving 16 bases between the germline ends. DNA of the CDR3: TGCAGCGTCCGAGGGGTCCAGACTAACACTGAAGCTTTCTTT. Protein: CSVRGVQTNTEAFF.

The chain couples TRBV7-6 to TRBJ1-2, with a tentative D call TRBD1 (5 bases). V was shortened by 5 bases and J by 7 bases, with 20 bases between the two germline ends. The CDR3 sequence is 15 residues long. Per the germline V gene, CDR1 is SGHVS and CDR2 is FNYEAQ. In DNA form, the CDR3 reads TGTGCCAGCAGCGTGGGGGGAGGCGGTTCTTCTGGCTACACCTTC. Its translation is CASSVGGGGSSGYTF.

The chain couples TRBV27 to TRBJ2-7; 8 positions match TRBD2. V lost 0 bases, J lost 6 bases, and 13 bases stayed unmatched. The CDR3 is 17 amino acids. Germline V lookup: CDR1 MNHEY, CDR2 SMNVEV (reference sequence). CDR3 sequence reads: CASSLSPPPAGGSEQYF. The CDR3 DNA reads TGTGCCAGCAGTTTATCGCCCCCGCCCGCGGGGGGAAGCGAGCAGTACTTC.

V is TRBV5-4 and J is TRBJ2-5, with D maybe TRBD2 (7 bases). Trimming left V 6 bases short and J 2 bases short, with 14 bases between. The CDR3 totals 14 residues. Germline values: CDR1 SGHNT, CDR2 YYREEE (reference sequence). The CDR3 bases are TGTGCCAGCACCCGGAAGGGGGGGCAAGAGACCCAGTACTTC. Its translation: CASTRKGGQETQYF.

The chain recombines TRBV7-9 with TRBJ2-3; unclear D gene. V shed 3 bases and J shed 2 bases, with 12 bases lying between them. CDR3 size: 15 residues. Germline V lookup: CDR1 SEHNR, CDR2 FQNEAQ (reference sequence). The CDR3 DNA sequence: TGTGCCAGCAGCTTCCCCATCGCCCTCACAGATACGCAGTATTTT. It yields the protein CASSFPIALTDTQYF.

The chain couples TRBV12-5 to TRBJ2-2; TRBD1 is a possible D gene (5 bases). The CDR3 has 16 residues. Germline CDR1 LGHNT, CDR2 FRNRAP. V lost 0 bases, J lost 1 base, and 9 bases lay in between. For the CDR3, the DNA is TGTGCTAGTGGTTTGGTAGCAGGGAAGAACACCGGGGAGCTGTTTTTT. It encodes CASGLVAGKNTGELFF.

The chain joins TRBV27 to TRBJ2-2; 12 bases match TRBD2. The germline V gene has CDR1 MNHEY and CDR2 SMNVEV (reference sequence). The junction had 9 bases not matched to a gene; V was cut back by 3 bases and J by 7 bases. CDR3 length equals 17 residues. DNA of the CDR3: TGTGCCAGCAGTTTCACCTCGACTAGCGGGAGATTCGGGGAGCTGTTTTTT. Its translation: CASSFTSTSGRFGELFF.

The chain couples TRBV4-1 to TRBJ2-3; D gene unclear. V gave up 1 base and J gave up 2 bases, with 10 bases separating them. CDR1 is MGHRA, CDR2 YSYEKL, per germline. The CDR3 is 15 residues long. The DNA for the CDR3 is TGCGCCAGCAGCCAAGGGCTCGGATCCACAGATACGCAGTATTTT. Amino acids: CASSQGLGSTDTQYF.

V and J are TRBV2 and TRBJ2-1, with 10 bases that match TRBD2. V dropped 3 bases and J dropped 2; count of bases not matched to a gene: 7. Looked up from germline, CDR1 is SNHLY and CDR2 is FYNNEI. This CDR3 is built from 17 residues. The CDR3 nucleotides read TGTGCCAGCAGTGAGCAACTAGCGGGAATCACCTACAATGAGCAGTTCTTC. It translates to CASSEQLAGITYNEQFF. The full variable domain, its missing parts supplied by reference TRBV2 and TRBJ2-1, is EPEVTQTPSHQVTQMGQEVILRCVPISNHLYFYWYRQILGQKVEFLVSFYNNEISEKSEIFDDQFSVERPDGSNFTLKIRSTKLEDSAMYFCASSEQLAGITYNEQFFGPGTRLTVL.

The chain is built from TRBV6-4 and TRBJ1-2; possible D gene TRBD1, 5 bases. Looked up from germline, CDR1 is MRHNA and CDR2 is SNTAGT. The CDR3 loop spans 12 amino acids. Trimming left V 3 bases short and J 3 bases short, with 5 bases between. Here the CDR3 reads CASSEGDYGYTF. Here the CDR3 DNA reads TGTGCCAGCAGTGAAGGGGACTATGGCTACACCTTC.

CDR3 in amino acids: CASSPPSGRVTGELFF. DNA of the CDR3: TGTGCCAGCTCACCGCCTAGCGGGAGAGTAACCGGGGAGCTGTTTTTT. The chain joins TRBV18 to TRBJ2-2; TRBD2 agrees at 10 bases. Looked up from germline, CDR1 is KGHSH and CDR2 is LQKENI. V shed 3 bases and J 5 bases; nucleotides not matched to a gene: 6. The CDR3 covers 16 residues.

The chain employs TRBV18 and TRBJ1-2; the match to TRBD1 covers 7 bases. J gave up 8 bases and V 6 bases, and 9 bases lay outside the gene matches. Germline V gene data show CDR1 as KGHSH and CDR2 as LQKENI. The CDR3 totals 13 residues. This CDR3 is CASSGGTDGGYTF. DNA of the CDR3: TGTGCCAGCTCCGGCGGGACAGACGGGGGCTACACCTTC.

The CDR3 spells CASSLIELPYEQYF. CDR3 DNA: TGTGCCAGCAGTTTAATCGAGCTGCCCTACGAGCAGTACTTC. The chain employs TRBV28 and TRBJ2-7, with no clear D. The V gene's germline CDR1 is MDHEN and CDR2 SYDVKM. The CDR3 has 14 residues. Trimming stripped 2 bases from V and 2 bases from J, with 10 bases between.

This clone has more than one count but fewer than ten. The chain combines TRBV2 with TRBJ1-3, with D possibly matching TRBD1 (5 bases). CDR3 size: 16 residues. With 8 bases removed from V and 0 bases from J, the gap between germline ends came to 17 bases. Germline assignment: CDR1 SNHLY and CDR2 FYNNEI. CDR3 residues: CASCGGPVDSGNTIYF. The CDR3 DNA sequence: TGTGCCAGCTGTGGGGGACCCGTCGACTCTGGAAACACCATATATTTT.

The V and J genes are TRBV11-2 and TRBJ1-5, with 9 bases matching TRBD1. CDR1 is SGHAT and CDR2 is FQNNGV in the germline V gene. J lost 4 bases, V lost 7 bases, and 5 bases had no gene match. This CDR3 is built from 14 residues. CDR3 region: CASKRTGANQPQHF. CDR3 coding DNA: TGTGCCAGCAAAAGGACAGGGGCAAATCAGCCCCAGCATTTT.

Worth noting for this clone: A much bigger clone sits one base away, suggesting this may be a read error. Other DNA sequences in this sample translate to the same CDR3. V gene TRBV28 combines with J gene TRBJ1-1, with D unresolved. Germline lookup yields CDR1 MDHEN and CDR2 SYDVKM. The CDR3 runs to 11 residues. The V gene lost 3 bases and the J gene lost 4 bases, with 3 bases spanning the gap. CDR3 in amino acids: CASSLSTEAFF. The CDR3 nucleotides are TGTGCCAGCAGTTTGAGCACTGAAGCTTTCTTT. The full variable domain, with the rest looked up from reference TRBV28 and TRBJ1-1, is DVKVTQSSRYLVKRTGEKVFLECVQDMDHENMFWYRQDPGLGLRLIYFSYDVKMKEKGDIPEGYSVSREKKERFSLILESASTNQTSMYLCASSLSTEAFFGQGTRLTVV.

This chain links TRBV5-4 with TRBJ1-1; D not certain. Trimming removed 4 bases from V and 4 bases from J, with 17 bases in between. CDR3 size: 15 residues. Looked up from germline, CDR1 is SGHNT and CDR2 is YYREEE (reference sequence). The chain's CDR3 is CASSPPPGSSTEAFF. In DNA, the CDR3 is TGTGCCAGCAGCCCACCCCCAGGATCGAGCACTGAAGCTTTCTTT.